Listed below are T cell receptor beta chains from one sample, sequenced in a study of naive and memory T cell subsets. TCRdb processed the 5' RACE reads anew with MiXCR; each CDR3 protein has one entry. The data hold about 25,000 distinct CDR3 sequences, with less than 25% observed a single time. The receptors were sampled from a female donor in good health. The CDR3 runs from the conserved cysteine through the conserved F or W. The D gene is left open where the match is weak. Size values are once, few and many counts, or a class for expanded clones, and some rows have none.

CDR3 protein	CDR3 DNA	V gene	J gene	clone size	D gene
CASSLNLRNEQFF	TGTGCCAGCAGCTTAAATCTACGTAATGAGCAGTTCTTC	TRBV11-2	TRBJ2-1	.	.
CASSSGTGGEQYF	TGTGCCAGCAGTTCCGGGACAGGGGGTGAGCAGTACTTC	TRBV6-5	TRBJ2-7	many	TRBD1
CSVKGGAYNSPLHF	TGCAGTGTTAAGGGCGGTGCCTATAATTCACCCCTCCACTTT	TRBV20-1	TRBJ1-6	medium-sized	.
CAWTAGLRYGYTF	TGTGCCTGGACAGCGGGACTCCGCTATGGCTACACCTTC	TRBV30	TRBJ1-2	many	.
CSAGTGGVGNTEAFF	TGCAGTGCTGGAACCGGAGGGGTAGGGAACACTGAAGCTTTCTTT	TRBV20-1	TRBJ1-1	few	.
CSARETVNTEAFF	TGCAGTGCTAGAGAGACGGTGAACACTGAAGCTTTCTTT	TRBV20-1	TRBJ1-1	.	.
CASRPNTQGSNEQFF	TGTGCCAGCAGACCGAACACGCAGGGGAGCAATGAGCAGTTCTTC	TRBV28	TRBJ2-1	many	.
CASSMQGAGTEAFF	TGCGCCAGCAGCATGCAGGGGGCTGGCACTGAAGCTTTCTTT	TRBV5-1	TRBJ1-1	once	TRBD1
CASSRGREVGEQFF	TGTGCCAGCAGCAGGGGGCGGGAGGTAGGTGAGCAGTTCTTC	TRBV6-5	TRBJ2-1	.	.
CASGSPSGGAETQYF	TGTGCCAGCGGATCTCCTAGCGGGGGGGCGGAGACCCAGTACTTC	TRBV12-3/TRBV12-4	TRBJ2-5	medium-sized	TRBD2
CSATLAGAEDTQYF	TGCAGTGCAACACTAGCGGGAGCAGAAGATACGCAGTATTTT	TRBV20-1	TRBJ2-3	many	TRBD2
CSVNLGGQGKEQYF	TGCAGCGTTAACCTCGGGGGACAGGGTAAGGAGCAGTACTTC	TRBV29-1	TRBJ2-7	many	TRBD1
CSASLARRETQYF	TGCAGTGCTAGCCTAGCGCGTCGGGAGACCCAGTACTTC	TRBV20-1	TRBJ2-5	few	.
CASTHPRGRSSYNEQFF	TGTGCCAGCACCCACCCCCGAGGGCGTAGCTCCTACAATGAGCAGTTCTTC	TRBV6-6	TRBJ2-1	few	.
CASSERGAGAGYGYTF	TGTGCCAGCAGTGAAAGGGGCGCGGGGGCCGGCTATGGCTACACCTTC	TRBV25-1	TRBJ1-2	many	.
CASSLVRGTETQYF	TGTGCCAGCAGCTTAGTACGGGGGACAGAGACCCAGTACTTC	TRBV11-2	TRBJ2-5	medium-sized	.
CSVGQDTGELFF	TGCAGTGTAGGGCAGGACACCGGGGAGCTGTTTTTT	TRBV20-1	TRBJ2-2	.	.
CASSKASGRNEQFF	TGCGCCAGCAGCAAGGCTAGCGGGAGGAATGAGCAGTTCTTC	TRBV5-1	TRBJ2-1	medium-sized	TRBD2
CATGGRGDADTQYF	TGTGCCACCGGGGGGCGGGGGGATGCAGATACGCAGTATTTT	TRBV10-3	TRBJ2-3	.	TRBD2
CASSPAHNEQFF	TGTGCCAGCAGCCCTGCACACAATGAGCAGTTCTTC	TRBV11-2	TRBJ2-1	many	.
CASSPFTSTGNTIYF	TGTGCCAGCTCACCTTTCACTTCGACTGGAAACACCATATATTTT	TRBV18	TRBJ1-3	many	.
CASSQDTQYF	TGTGCCAGCAGCCAAGACACCCAGTACTTC	TRBV7-9	TRBJ2-5	many	.
CASSHRTDNYGYTF	TGTGCCAGCAGCCACCGGACTGACAACTATGGCTACACCTTC	TRBV7-9	TRBJ1-2	.	.
CASSERGTGMNTEAFF	TGTGCCAGCAGTGAACGGGGGACAGGGATGAACACTGAAGCTTTCTTT	TRBV6-1	TRBJ1-1	few	TRBD1
CSVDSTYNEQFF	TGCAGCGTAGACAGTACCTACAATGAGCAGTTCTTC	TRBV29-1	TRBJ2-1	once	.
CAVQGYGNTIYF	TGTGCCGTACAGGGATATGGAAACACCATATATTTT	TRBV10-3	TRBJ1-3	.	.
CASRAVRHYGYTF	TGTGCCAGCAGAGCAGTGCGTCACTATGGCTACACCTTC	TRBV6-5	TRBJ1-2	few	.
CSAIRGTSIDGYTF	TGCAGCGCAATACGTGGGACATCCATCGATGGCTACACCTTC	TRBV29-1	TRBJ1-2	many	.
CASSVTSGGTTDTQYF	TGTGCCAGCAGTGTTACTAGCGGGGGGACCACAGATACGCAGTATTTT	TRBV28	TRBJ2-3	.	TRBD2
CASSSQQGYEQFF	TGTGCCAGCAGCTCACAACAGGGCTATGAGCAGTTCTTC	TRBV7-2	TRBJ2-1	few	.
CSAEKPLAGETQYF	TGCAGTGCAGAGAAGCCCTTAGCGGGAGAGACCCAGTACTTC	TRBV20-1	TRBJ2-5	few	TRBD2
CSVEPRAETQYF	TGCAGCGTTGAACCCAGGGCAGAGACCCAGTACTTC	TRBV29-1	TRBJ2-5	few	.
CASSINSGTVYNEQFF	TGCGCCAGCAGCATCAATTCCGGGACTGTCTACAATGAGCAGTTCTTC	TRBV5-1	TRBJ2-1	.	.
CSASLWVASGDNEQFF	TGCAGTGCTAGTTTGTGGGTAGCTAGCGGAGACAATGAGCAGTTCTTC	TRBV20-1	TRBJ2-1	many	TRBD2
CASSFVGPETQYF	TGTGCCAGCAGCTTTGTAGGGCCTGAGACCCAGTACTTC	TRBV5-6	TRBJ2-5	few	.
CSVVLARTSANEQFF	TGCAGCGTTGTTTTGGCGAGGACTAGCGCCAATGAGCAGTTCTTC	TRBV29-1	TRBJ2-1	many	TRBD2
CASSEDRPLQFF	TGTGCCAGCAGTGAAGACAGACCATTGCAGTTCTTC	TRBV6-1	TRBJ2-1	.	.